The TCR beta chain under discussion was sequenced for a study of shared clonotypes between healthy human individuals. Overall study findings and caveats: Across a handful of donors, naive CD4 shared roughly 5.1%, naive CD8 less than 4%, memory CD4 2% to 2.5%, memory CD8 0.4%.

Terminally differentiated effector memory CD45RA+ cells were excluded from the naive CD8 cells, which were CD45RO-negative and positively selected for CCR7. Assay used: immunoSEQ multiplex PCR; TCRdb lists only in-frame clones, some missing. The table includes about 800,000 clones, 95% to 97% detected once. Worth noting for this clone: Its antigen is undetermined.

The sequence was collected from a man under 40 in good health. The specimen sequenced was naive CD8+ T cells sorted from blood.

The CDR3 loop is CASSEFVLYEQYF. CDR3 nucleotides: TGTGCCAGCAGTGAATTCGTCCTCTACGAGCAGTACTTC. J is TRBJ2-7 and V is TRBV6-1; D remains ambiguous. The germline V gene encodes CDR1 MNHNS and CDR2 SASEGT. Trimming shortened V by 2 bases and J by 3 bases, and 8 bases separated the two germline ends. The CDR3 extends over 13 amino acids.